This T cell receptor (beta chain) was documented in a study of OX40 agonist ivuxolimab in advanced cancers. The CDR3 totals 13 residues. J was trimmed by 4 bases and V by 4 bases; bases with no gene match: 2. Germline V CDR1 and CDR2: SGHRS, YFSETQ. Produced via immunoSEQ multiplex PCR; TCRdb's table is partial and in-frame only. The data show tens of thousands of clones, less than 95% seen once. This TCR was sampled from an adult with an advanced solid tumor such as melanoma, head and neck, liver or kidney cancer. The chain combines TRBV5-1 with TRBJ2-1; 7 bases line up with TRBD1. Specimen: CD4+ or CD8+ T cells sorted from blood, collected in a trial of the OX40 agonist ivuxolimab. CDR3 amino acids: CASSLGQYNEQFF. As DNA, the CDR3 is TGCGCCAGCAGCCTGGGACAGTACAATGAGCAGTTCTTC.